This T cell receptor (beta chain) was retrieved from a study of blood T cell repertoires in COVID-19 (dated by TCRdb to about 2020). Regarding the complete study: Samples covering the acute and convalescent phases of COVID-19 were provided by collaborators in the United States, Italy and Spain. The dataset comprised deeply sampled blood TCRbeta repertoires from subjects exposed to, actively infected with, or recovered from COVID-19. Where available, HLA class I and class II types were obtained from metadata supplied by the sample provider rather than from assay-based typing. The repertoires were released in a freely available public database intended as a resource for research on the immune response to SARS-CoV-2. Nearly every sample came with metadata listing a de-identified subject ID, COVID-19 status, age in years and sex. The samples were drawn from the first 160 participants of the ongoing ImmuneRACE study and from 950 to 1,500 subjects provided by 6 global collaborators. The prospective study material was composed of cDNA or gDNA derived from T cells, B-cell-depleted T cells, or PBMCs.

Participants in the prospective study were aged roughly 18 to 100 years, lived in about two dozen United States geographic areas, and enrolled through a virtual design. In the prospective study, cohorts were assigned on the basis of participant-reported clinical history obtained from a screening survey and a study questionnaire. Each participant in the prospective study had whole blood, serum and a nasopharyngeal or oropharyngeal swab collected by mobile phlebotomists. Participants in the prospective study had the option to provide additional blood draws and questionnaires over an approximately 2-month period. Blood samples from the prospective study were shipped frozen or at room temperature prior to DNA extraction. Notes on this clone: The specificity of this receptor is unknown. Nothing much larger sits one base from this clone, and base qualities are not available.

Trimmed from V: 7 bases; trimmed from J: 0 bases; junction bases lacking a gene match: 5. The CDR1 and CDR2 encoded by the germline V gene are MNHEY and SVGAGI. From the cysteine through the phenylalanine, the CDR3 covers 15 amino acids. Only the CDR3 portion is preserved as DNA: 45 bases, with reading frame beginning at the first base. Broader findings and caveats from the paper: The quantity of clinical and demographic metadata differed by source and by participant and was supplied without curation.

TCRbeta CDR3 regions were amplified from genomic DNA using the immunoSEQ Assay, a bias-controlled multiplex PCR. In the source study's methods: The number of nucleated cells in each sample was estimated from the amplification of reference gene primers within the assay. To quantify the absolute abundance of each unique TCRbeta CDR3 rearrangement, sequence reads were collapsed and filtered. For each sample, productive Simpson clonality was calculated as the square root of Simpson's diversity index across productive rearrangements. TCRdb mirrors the immuneACCESS table, restricted to in-frame sequences. Some clones are absent from its copies; in checked studies, under half trace to an unresolved V gene, and the reason for the others is unknown. That table furnishes V, J and clone size, whereas the DNA furnished D and trimming. The sample contains approximately 210,000 clones, 75% to 85% of them found a single time. Clones ranked in the top ten supply roughly a sixth of the sample.

This sequence originates from a woman in her forties or fifties with acute COVID-19. The rearrangement joined TRBV6-5 to TRBJ1-4; 7 junctional bases match TRBD1. Sequenced: PBMCs or T cells enriched from blood (not recorded which). The CDR3 reads CASTVGTATNEKLFF. The DNA sequence reads TGTGCCAGCACCGTTGGGACAGCAACTAATGAAAAACTGTTTTTT.